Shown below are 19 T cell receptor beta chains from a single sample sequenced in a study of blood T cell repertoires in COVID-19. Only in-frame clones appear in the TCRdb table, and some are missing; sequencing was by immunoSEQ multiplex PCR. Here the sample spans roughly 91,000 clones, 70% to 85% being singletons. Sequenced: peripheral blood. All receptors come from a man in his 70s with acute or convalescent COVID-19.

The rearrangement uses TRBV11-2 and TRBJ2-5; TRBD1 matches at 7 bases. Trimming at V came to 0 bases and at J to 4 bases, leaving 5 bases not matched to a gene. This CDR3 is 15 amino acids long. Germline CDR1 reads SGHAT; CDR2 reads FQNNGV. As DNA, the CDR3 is TGTGCCAGCAGCTTAGATACGGCAGGGGGAGAGACCCAGTACTTC. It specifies CASSLDTAGGETQYF.

As DNA, the CDR3 is TGTGCCAGCTCCCCGGGACACTTGTCCGGCTACACCTTC. Amino acids: CASSPGHLSGYTF. This chain links TRBV3-1 (or the pseudogene TRBV3-2) with TRBJ1-2, with a weak D call TRBD1 (6 bases). Germline CDR1 LGHDT, CDR2 YNNKEL (reference sequence). V was cut by 8 bases and J by 8 bases, with 18 bases left in between. The CDR3 runs to 13 residues.

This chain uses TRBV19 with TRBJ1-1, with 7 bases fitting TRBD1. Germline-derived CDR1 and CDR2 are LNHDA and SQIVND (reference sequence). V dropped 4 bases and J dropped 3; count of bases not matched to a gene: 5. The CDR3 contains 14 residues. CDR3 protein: CASSTTGTHTEAFF. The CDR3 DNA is TGTGCCAGTAGTACGACAGGGACTCACACTGAAGCTTTCTTT.

The CDR3 nucleotides are TGTGCCAGCAGTGTTGCCGGGACAGGGCTGGCCGGGGAGCTGTTTTTT. This gives the protein CASSVAGTGLAGELFF. This chain links TRBV6-1 with TRBJ2-2; 9 bases are shared with TRBD1. This CDR3 comprises 16 residues. From germline, CDR1 is MNHNS and CDR2 SASEGT. Trimming at V came to 4 bases and at J to 6 bases, leaving 9 bases not matched to a gene.

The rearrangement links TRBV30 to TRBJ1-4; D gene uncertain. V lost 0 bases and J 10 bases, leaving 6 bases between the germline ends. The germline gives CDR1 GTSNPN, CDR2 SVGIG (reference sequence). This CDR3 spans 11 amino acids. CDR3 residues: CAWSVRGKLFF. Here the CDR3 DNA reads TGTGCCTGGAGTGTACGAGGAAAACTGTTTTTT.

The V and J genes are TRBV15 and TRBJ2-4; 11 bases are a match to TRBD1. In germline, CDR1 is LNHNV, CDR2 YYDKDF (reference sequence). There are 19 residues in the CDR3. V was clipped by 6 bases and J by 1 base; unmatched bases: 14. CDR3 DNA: TGTGCCACCAGTAGCGGGGACAGGGGGATTGGGTCTGCCAAAAACATTCAGTACTTC. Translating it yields CATSSGDRGIGSAKNIQYF.

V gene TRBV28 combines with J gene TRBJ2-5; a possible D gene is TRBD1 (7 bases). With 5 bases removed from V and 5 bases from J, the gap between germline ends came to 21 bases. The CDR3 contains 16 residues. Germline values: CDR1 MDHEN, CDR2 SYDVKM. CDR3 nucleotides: TGTGCCAGCAGTGGATCAGGGGGGCGAATGTGGGAGACCCAGTACTTC. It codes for CASSGSGGRMWETQYF.

The CDR3 DNA is TGTGCCAGCAGCCACGGACAGGGGGCGAGTACTGAAGCTTTCTTT. Protein product: CASSHGQGASTEAFF. The chain joins TRBV7-9 to TRBJ1-1; the match to TRBD1 covers 11 bases. The ends lost 5 bases at V and 5 bases at J; junction bases unmatched: 7. The CDR3 runs to 15 residues. Germline CDR1 and CDR2: SEHNR and FQNEAQ (reference sequence).

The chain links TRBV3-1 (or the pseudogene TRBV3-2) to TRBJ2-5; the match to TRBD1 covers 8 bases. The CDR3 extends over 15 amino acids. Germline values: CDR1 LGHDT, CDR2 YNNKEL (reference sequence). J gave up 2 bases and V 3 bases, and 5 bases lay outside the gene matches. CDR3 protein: CASSHLDRGQETQYF. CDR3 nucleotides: TGTGCCAGCAGCCACCTAGACAGGGGACAAGAGACCCAGTACTTC.

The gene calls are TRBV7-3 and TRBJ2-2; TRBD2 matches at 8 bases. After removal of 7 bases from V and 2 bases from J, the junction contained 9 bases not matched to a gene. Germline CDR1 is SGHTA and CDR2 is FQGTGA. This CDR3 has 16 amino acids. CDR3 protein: CASTTGGGFNTGELFF. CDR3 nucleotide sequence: TGTGCCAGCACCACCGGGGGGGGTTTTAACACCGGGGAGCTGTTTTTT. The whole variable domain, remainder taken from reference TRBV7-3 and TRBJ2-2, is GAGVSQTPSNKVTEKGKYVELRCDPISGHTALYWYRQSLGQGPEFLIYFQGTGAADDSGLPNDRFFAVRPEGSVSTLKIQRTERGDSAVYLCASTTGGGFNTGELFFGEGSRLTVL.

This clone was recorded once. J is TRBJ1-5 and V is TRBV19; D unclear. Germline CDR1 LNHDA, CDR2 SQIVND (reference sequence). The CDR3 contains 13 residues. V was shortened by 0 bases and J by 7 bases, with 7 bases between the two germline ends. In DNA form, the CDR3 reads TGTGCCAGTAGTATAGATGTCCGGCAGCCCCAGCATTTT. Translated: CASSIDVRQPQHF.

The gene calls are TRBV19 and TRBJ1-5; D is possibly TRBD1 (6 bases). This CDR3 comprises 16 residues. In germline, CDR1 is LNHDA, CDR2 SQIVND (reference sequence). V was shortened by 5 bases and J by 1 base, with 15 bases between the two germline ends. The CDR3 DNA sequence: TGTGCCAGTAGTCGACGGACCAGGGGAAGCAATCAGCCCCAGCATTTT. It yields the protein CASSRRTRGSNQPQHF.

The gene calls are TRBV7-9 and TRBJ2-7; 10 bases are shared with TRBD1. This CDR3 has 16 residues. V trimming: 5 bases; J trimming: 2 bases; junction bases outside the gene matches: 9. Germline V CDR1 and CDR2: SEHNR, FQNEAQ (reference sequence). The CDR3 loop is CASSHLTGTGAYEQYF. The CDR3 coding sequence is TGTGCCAGCAGCCACCTCACCGGGACAGGGGCCTACGAGCAGTACTTC.

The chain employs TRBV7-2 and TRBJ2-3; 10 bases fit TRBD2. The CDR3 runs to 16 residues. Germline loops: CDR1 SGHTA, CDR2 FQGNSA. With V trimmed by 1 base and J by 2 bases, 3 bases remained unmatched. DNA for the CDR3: TGTGCCAGCAGCTTAGATCTAGCGGGGGTCACAGATACGCAGTATTTT. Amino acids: CASSLDLAGVTDTQYF.

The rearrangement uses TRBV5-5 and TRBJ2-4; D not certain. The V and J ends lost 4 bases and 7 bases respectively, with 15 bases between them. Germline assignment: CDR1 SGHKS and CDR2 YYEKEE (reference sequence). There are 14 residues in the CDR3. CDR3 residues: CASSLSWSRNIQYF. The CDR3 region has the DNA TGTGCCAGCAGCCTCTCCTGGTCGCGGAACATTCAGTACTTC.

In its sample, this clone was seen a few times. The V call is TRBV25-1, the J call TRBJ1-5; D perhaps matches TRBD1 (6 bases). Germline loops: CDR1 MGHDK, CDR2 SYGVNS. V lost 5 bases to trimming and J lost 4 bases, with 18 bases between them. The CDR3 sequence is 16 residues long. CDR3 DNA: TGTGCCAGCAGTCCAGCTTGGGACACTTCAAATCAGCCCCAGCATTTT. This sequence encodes CASSPAWDTSNQPQHF.

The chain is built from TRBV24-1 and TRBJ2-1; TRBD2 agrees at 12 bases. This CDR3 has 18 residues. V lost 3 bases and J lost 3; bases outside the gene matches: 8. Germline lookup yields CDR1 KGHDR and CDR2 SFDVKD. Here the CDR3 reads CATSDDSSGRAVYNEQFF. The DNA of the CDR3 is TGTGCCACCAGTGATGACTCTAGCGGGAGGGCCGTCTACAATGAGCAGTTCTTC.

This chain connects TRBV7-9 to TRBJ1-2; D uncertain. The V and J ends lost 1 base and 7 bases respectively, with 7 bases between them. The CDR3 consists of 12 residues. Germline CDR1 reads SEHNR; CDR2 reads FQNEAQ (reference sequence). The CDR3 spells CASSLGEVGYTF. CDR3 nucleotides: TGTGCCAGCAGCTTAGGAGAGGTTGGCTACACCTTC.

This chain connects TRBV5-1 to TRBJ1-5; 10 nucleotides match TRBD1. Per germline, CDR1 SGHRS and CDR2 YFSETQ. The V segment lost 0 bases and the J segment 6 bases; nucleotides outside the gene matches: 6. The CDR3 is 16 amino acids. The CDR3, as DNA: TGCGCCAGCAGCTTGGGGGGGACAGGGGAAGGTCAGCCCCAGCATTTT. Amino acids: CASSLGGTGEGQPQHF.